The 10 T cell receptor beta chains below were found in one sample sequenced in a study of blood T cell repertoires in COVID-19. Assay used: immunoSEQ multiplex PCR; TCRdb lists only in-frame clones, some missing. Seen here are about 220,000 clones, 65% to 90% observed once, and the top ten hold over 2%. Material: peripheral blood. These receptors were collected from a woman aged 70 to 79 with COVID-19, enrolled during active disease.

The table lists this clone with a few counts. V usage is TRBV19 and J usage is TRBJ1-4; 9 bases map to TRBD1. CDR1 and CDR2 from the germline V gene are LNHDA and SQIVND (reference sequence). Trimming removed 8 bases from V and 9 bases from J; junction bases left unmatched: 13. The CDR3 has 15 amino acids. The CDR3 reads CASRVGGQGNKKLFF. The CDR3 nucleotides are TGTGCCAGTCGTGTGGGGGGACAGGGAAATAAAAAACTGTTTTTT.

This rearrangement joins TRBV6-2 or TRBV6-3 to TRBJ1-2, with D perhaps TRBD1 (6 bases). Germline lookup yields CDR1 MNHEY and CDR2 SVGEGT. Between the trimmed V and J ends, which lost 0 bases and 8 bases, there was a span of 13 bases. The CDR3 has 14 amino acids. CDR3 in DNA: TGTGCCAGCAGTTACTCGACAGGAAGTAACGGCTACACCTTC. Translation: CASSYSTGSNGYTF.

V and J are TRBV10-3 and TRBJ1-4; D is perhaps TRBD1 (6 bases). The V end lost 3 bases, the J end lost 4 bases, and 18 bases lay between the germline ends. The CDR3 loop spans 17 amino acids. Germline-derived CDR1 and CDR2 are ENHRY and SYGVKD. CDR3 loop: CAISEGQGITFNEKLFF. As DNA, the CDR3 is TGTGCCATCAGTGAAGGCCAGGGGATCACCTTTAATGAAAAACTGTTTTTT.

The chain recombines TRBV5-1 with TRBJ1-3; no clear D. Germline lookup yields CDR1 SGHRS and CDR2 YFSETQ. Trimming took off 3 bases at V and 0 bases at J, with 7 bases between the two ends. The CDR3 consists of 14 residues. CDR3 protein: CASSSRSSGNTIYF. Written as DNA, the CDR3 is TGCGCCAGCAGCTCCCGGAGCTCTGGAAACACCATATATTTT.

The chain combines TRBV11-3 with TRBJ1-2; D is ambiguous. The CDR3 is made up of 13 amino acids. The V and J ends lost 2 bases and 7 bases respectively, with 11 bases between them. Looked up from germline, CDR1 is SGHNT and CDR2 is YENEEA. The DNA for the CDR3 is TGTGCCAGCAGCTTAATGAGGGCCGGTGGCTACACCTTC. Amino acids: CASSLMRAGGYTF.

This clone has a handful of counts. The CDR3 here is CASSLQGTAYGYTF. In nucleotides, the CDR3 is TGTGCCAGCAGTTTGCAGGGTACCGCCTATGGCTACACCTTC. V gene TRBV6-5 combines with J gene TRBJ1-2, with D tentatively TRBD1 (5 bases). Germline V gene lookup returns CDR1 MNHEY and CDR2 SVGAGI. Trimming shortened V by 4 bases and J by 4 bases, and 13 bases separated the two germline ends. The CDR3 extends over 14 amino acids.

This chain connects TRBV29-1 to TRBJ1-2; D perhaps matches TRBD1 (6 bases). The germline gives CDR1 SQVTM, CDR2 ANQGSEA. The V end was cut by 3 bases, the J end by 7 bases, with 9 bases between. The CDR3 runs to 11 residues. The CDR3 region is CSVEGAFGYTF. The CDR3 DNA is TGCAGCGTTGAGGGGGCGTTTGGCTACACCTTC.

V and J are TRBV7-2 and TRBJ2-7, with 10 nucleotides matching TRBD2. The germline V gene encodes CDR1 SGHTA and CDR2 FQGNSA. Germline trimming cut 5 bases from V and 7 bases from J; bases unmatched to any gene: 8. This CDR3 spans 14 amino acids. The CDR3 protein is CASSPPSGSGEQYF. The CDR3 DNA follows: TGTGCCAGCAGCCCCCCTAGCGGGAGCGGTGAGCAGTACTTC.

Here the CDR3 DNA reads TGTGCCAGCAGCGTTGCAAGCGGGGGGCCTCAAGAGCAGTTCTTC. As protein: CASSVASGGPQEQFF. The chain combines TRBV9 with TRBJ2-1, with 9 bases matching TRBD2. The V gene's germline CDR1 is SGDLS and CDR2 YYNGEE. This CDR3 has 15 amino acids. Losses at the gene ends were 2 bases for V and 10 bases for J; bases not matched to a gene: 10.

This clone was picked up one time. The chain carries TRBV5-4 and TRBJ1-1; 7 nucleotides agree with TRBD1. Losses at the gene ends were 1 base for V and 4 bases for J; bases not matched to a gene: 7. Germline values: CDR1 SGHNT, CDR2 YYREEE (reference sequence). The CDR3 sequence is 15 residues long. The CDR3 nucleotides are TGTGCCAGCAGCTTGAGACAGGGCCAGGGCACTGAAGCTTTCTTT. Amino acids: CASSLRQGQGTEAFF.